The subject of this entry is one T cell receptor beta chain. Assay: immunoSEQ multiplex PCR; the TCRdb copy retains only in-frame clones and omits some. The sample consists of tens of thousands of clones, 80% to 90% of them appearing once. The CDR3 covers 18 residues. Germline V gives CDR1 MGHDK, CDR2 SYGVNS. Deletions cut 0 bases from V and 0 bases from J, with 15 bases between. Stated time point: peripheral blood 6 weeks after treatment start. For each patient, 1 to 8 samples were obtained, pretreatment and on-treatment. This sample stems from a study of PD-L1 blockade in urothelial cancer. Study details: When blood samples were assessed, the median T cell count was 120,000 to 150,000.

The rearrangement links TRBV25-1 to TRBJ2-1, with TRBD2 as a possible D gene (6 bases). The sample consisted of PBMCs, taken around atezolizumab (anti-PD-L1) treatment. The TCR comes from a man in his sixties or seventies with urothelial cancer. The CDR3 nucleotides are TGTGCCAGCAGTGAATATACGGGGGAGTGGAGCTCCTACAATGAGCAGTTCTTC. Translating gives CASSEYTGEWSSYNEQFF.